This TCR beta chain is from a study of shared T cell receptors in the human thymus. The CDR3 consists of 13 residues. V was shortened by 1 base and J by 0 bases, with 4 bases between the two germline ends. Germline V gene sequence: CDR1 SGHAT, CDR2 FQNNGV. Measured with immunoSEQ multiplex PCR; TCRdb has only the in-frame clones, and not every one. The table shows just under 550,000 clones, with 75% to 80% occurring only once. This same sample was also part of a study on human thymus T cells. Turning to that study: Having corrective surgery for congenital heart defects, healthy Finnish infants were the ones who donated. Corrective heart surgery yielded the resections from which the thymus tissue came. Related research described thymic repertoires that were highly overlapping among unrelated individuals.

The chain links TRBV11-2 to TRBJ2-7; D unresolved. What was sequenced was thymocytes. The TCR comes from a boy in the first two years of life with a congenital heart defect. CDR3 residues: CASSLGSSYEQYF. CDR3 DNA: TGTGCCAGCAGCTTAGGCAGCTCCTACGAGCAGTACTTC.